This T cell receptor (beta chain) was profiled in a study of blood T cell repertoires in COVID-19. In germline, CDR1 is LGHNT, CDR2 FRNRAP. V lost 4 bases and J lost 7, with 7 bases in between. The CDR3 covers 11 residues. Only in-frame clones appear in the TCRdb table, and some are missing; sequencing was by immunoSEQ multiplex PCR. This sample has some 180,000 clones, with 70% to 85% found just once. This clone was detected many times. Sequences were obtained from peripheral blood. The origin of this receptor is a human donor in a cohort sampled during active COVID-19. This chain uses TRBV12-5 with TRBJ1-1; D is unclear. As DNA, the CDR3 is TGTGCTAGTGGTTCCCACATTGAAGCTTTCTTT. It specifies CASGSHIEAFF.